The 17 T cell receptor beta chains reported below all come from one sample, sequenced in a study of shared clonotypes between healthy human individuals. Only in-frame clones appear in the TCRdb table, and some are missing; sequencing was by immunoSEQ multiplex PCR. The data contain about 480,000 clones, 75% to 85% of them seen just once; the ten biggest clones take up around 13%. The source material was PBMCs. The receptors were sampled from a woman aged 40 to 55 in good health. Some clones in this sample may be carry-over from other donors' samples.

The chain carries TRBV7-3 and TRBJ2-3; 10 positions agree with TRBD2. Germline V lookup: CDR1 SGHTA, CDR2 FQGTGA. The length of the CDR3 is 15 residues. With V trimmed by 5 bases and J by 2 bases, 4 bases remained unmatched. The CDR3 spells CASSRTSGFTDTQYF. The CDR3 bases are TGTGCCAGCAGCCGGACTAGCGGCTTCACAGATACGCAGTATTTT.

The chain couples TRBV28 to TRBJ1-5; D is undetermined. V was shortened by 7 bases and J by 7 bases, with 17 bases between the two germline ends. The CDR3 has 14 amino acids. Germline V gene sequence: CDR1 MDHEN, CDR2 SYDVKM. The CDR3 nucleotides are TGTGCCAGCAAAGGGCCTGGGCATGACCAGCCCCAGCATTTT. Encoded protein: CASKGPGHDQPQHF. Together with reference TRBV28 and TRBJ1-5, the CDR3 gives the full variable domain: DVKVTQSSRYLVKRTGEKVFLECVQDMDHENMFWYRQDPGLGLRLIYFSYDVKMKEKGDIPEGYSVSREKKERFSLILESASTNQTSMYLCASKGPGHDQPQHFGDGTRLSIL.

This clone was observed at least ten times. The chain couples TRBV7-9 to TRBJ1-5; unclear D gene. In germline, CDR1 is SEHNR, CDR2 FQNEAQ (reference sequence). CDR3 size: 14 residues. Trimming pared 1 base from V and 7 bases from J, leaving 11 bases between. CDR3: CASSLGTAYQPQHF. The CDR3 DNA reads as TGTGCCAGCAGCTTAGGGACCGCGTACCAGCCCCAGCATTTT.

The V gene is TRBV2, the J gene TRBJ2-7; D remains ambiguous. The V gene lost 1 base and the J gene lost 7 bases, with 14 bases spanning the gap. There are 14 residues in the CDR3. The germline CDR1 and CDR2 sequences are SNHLY and FYNNEI. In DNA form, the CDR3 reads TGTGCCAGCAGTGAAGAGGTTTGGGTAGGGGAGCAGTACTTC. As protein: CASSEEVWVGEQYF.

Details on this clone: The junction and the germline gene differ at one end; a read error may be behind it. CDR3 region: CANSEERTGLYGYTF. CDR3 DNA sequence: TGTGCCAACAGTGAAGAGCGGACAGGGCTTTATGGCTACACCTTC. The chain joins TRBV2 to TRBJ1-2, with 8 positions matching TRBD1. The CDR3 has 15 residues. CDR1 is SNHLY, CDR2 FYNNEI, per germline.

The chain uses TRBV11-3 and TRBJ2-1, with 10 bases identical to TRBD2. Germline loops: CDR1 SGHNT, CDR2 YENEEA. The V segment lost 1 base and the J segment 8 bases; nucleotides outside the gene matches: 8. The CDR3 contains 16 residues. In DNA, the CDR3 is TGTGCCAGCAGCTTAGGGACTAGCGGCTCCGGAGATGAGCAGTTCTTC. Translating gives CASSLGTSGSGDEQFF.

The rearrangement uses TRBV7-3 and TRBJ2-1, with 13 bases fitting TRBD2. Per the germline V gene, CDR1 is SGHTA and CDR2 is FQGTGA. This CDR3 contains 15 residues. The trim removed 3 bases at V and 9 bases at J, leaving 5 bases unmatched. The CDR3 spells CASSFGTSGIGEQFF. The CDR3 DNA is TGTGCCAGCAGCTTCGGGACTAGCGGGATCGGTGAGCAGTTCTTC.

This clone was found once. The chain combines TRBV30 with TRBJ2-1, with no clear D. The CDR3 spans 11 residues. Germline V gene data show CDR1 as GTSNPN and CDR2 as SVGIG (reference sequence). V shed 3 bases and J shed 6 bases, with 6 bases lying between them. Here the CDR3 DNA reads TGTGCCTGGAGCGGTATCAATGAGCAGTTCTTC. The encoded protein is CAWSGINEQFF.

On this clone itself: This CDR3 is also generated by other DNA sequences in the sample. The genes are TRBV7-3 and TRBJ2-5, with D unclear. Germline V CDR1 and CDR2: SGHTA, FQGTGA. This CDR3 has 13 amino acids. V was pared by 3 bases and J by 5 bases, with 10 bases between. The CDR3 loop reads CASSLGSSETQYF. The CDR3 nucleotides read TGTGCCAGCAGCTTGGGTAGTTCGGAGACCCAGTACTTC.

The CDR3 DNA follows: TGCGCCAGCAGCCAAGCGGCGCCGGGGGCATACGAGCAGTACTTC. The encoded protein is CASSQAAPGAYEQYF. This sequence joins TRBV4-1 and TRBJ2-7, with D possibly called TRBD1 or TRBD2 (6 bases each). The CDR3 is 15 residues long. Germline V gives CDR1 MGHRA, CDR2 YSYEKL. V was cut by 1 base and J by 4 bases, with 14 bases left in between.

In the case of this clone: Other DNA sequences in this sample translate to the same CDR3. The V and J genes are TRBV2 and TRBJ1-5; D gene unclear. Germline V gives CDR1 SNHLY, CDR2 FYNNEI. This CDR3 region has 13 residues. V lost 4 bases to trimming and J lost 3 bases, with 7 bases between them. The CDR3 DNA is TGTGCCAGCAGTGGGCAGAACAATCAGCCCCAGCATTTT. Its translation is CASSGQNNQPQHF.

This chain joins TRBV14 and TRBJ1-3; TRBD1 is a possible D gene (5 bases). V was pared by 2 bases and J by 9 bases, with 14 bases between. The V gene's germline CDR1 is SGHDN and CDR2 FVKESK. The CDR3 is made up of 14 amino acids. The CDR3 loop is CASSQTTAGSTIYF. For the CDR3, the DNA is TGTGCCAGCAGCCAAACGACAGCCGGGTCCACCATATATTTT. The entire variable domain, with the rest obtained from reference TRBV14 and TRBJ1-3, is as follows: EAGVTQFPSHSVIEKGQTVTLRCDPISGHDNLYWYRRVMGKEIKFLLHFVKESKQDESGMPNNRFLAERTGGTYSTLKVQPAELEDSGVYFCASSQTTAGSTIYFGEGSWLTVV.

The genes are TRBV6-5 and TRBJ2-6; 8 positions match TRBD1. This CDR3 is 12 amino acids long. The junction had 3 bases not matched to a gene; V was cut back by 7 bases and J by 10 bases. CDR1 is MNHEY, CDR2 SVGAGI, per germline. This CDR3 reads CASKGQVNVLTF. CDR3 nucleotide sequence: TGTGCCAGCAAGGGACAGGTAAACGTCCTGACTTTC.

The rearrangement links TRBV5-1 to TRBJ1-3; D not resolved. The CDR3 spans 15 residues. Germline V lookup: CDR1 SGHRS, CDR2 YFSETQ. Trimming took off 1 base at V and 0 bases at J, with 8 bases between the two ends. CDR3 residues: CASSLLGNSGNTIYF. The CDR3 DNA sequence: TGCGCCAGCAGCTTGCTGGGGAACTCTGGAAACACCATATATTTT.

The genes are TRBV6-5 and TRBJ2-5; D might be TRBD2 (6 bases). CDR3 length equals 13 residues. The V and J ends lost 10 bases and 5 bases respectively, with 17 bases between them. Germline V lookup: CDR1 MNHEY, CDR2 SVGAGI. This chain's CDR3 is CATIPPGRETQYF. CDR3 sequence (DNA): TGTGCCACGATCCCCCCAGGGAGGGAGACCCAGTACTTC.

About this clone itself: At the DNA level, this CDR3 is encoded by other sequences in the same sample as well. V is TRBV5-1 and J is TRBJ2-1, with D hard to call. Germline-derived CDR1 and CDR2 are SGHRS and YFSETQ. The ends were cut back, 1 base at V and 7 bases at J, with 6 bases in the middle. The CDR3 loop spans 12 amino acids. CDR3: CASSLSRNEQFF. The CDR3 DNA reads TGCGCCAGCAGCTTGTCGCGGAATGAGCAGTTCTTC. Full variable domain (outside the CDR3, taken from reference TRBV5-1 and TRBJ2-1): KAGVTQTPRYLIKTRGQQVTLSCSPISGHRSVSWYQQTPGQGLQFLFEYFSETQRNKGNFPGRFSGRQFSNSRSEMNVSTLELGDSALYLCASSLSRNEQFFGPGTRLTVL.

This chain connects TRBV19 to TRBJ2-7; a possible D gene is TRBD1 (5 bases). From germline, CDR1 is LNHDA and CDR2 SQIVND (reference sequence). The V and J ends lost 4 bases and 0 bases respectively, with 10 bases between them. The CDR3 extends over 14 amino acids. The CDR3 DNA reads TGTGCCAGTAGTAACCAGGGCCGCTCCTACGAGCAGTACTTC. Translating it yields CASSNQGRSYEQYF.